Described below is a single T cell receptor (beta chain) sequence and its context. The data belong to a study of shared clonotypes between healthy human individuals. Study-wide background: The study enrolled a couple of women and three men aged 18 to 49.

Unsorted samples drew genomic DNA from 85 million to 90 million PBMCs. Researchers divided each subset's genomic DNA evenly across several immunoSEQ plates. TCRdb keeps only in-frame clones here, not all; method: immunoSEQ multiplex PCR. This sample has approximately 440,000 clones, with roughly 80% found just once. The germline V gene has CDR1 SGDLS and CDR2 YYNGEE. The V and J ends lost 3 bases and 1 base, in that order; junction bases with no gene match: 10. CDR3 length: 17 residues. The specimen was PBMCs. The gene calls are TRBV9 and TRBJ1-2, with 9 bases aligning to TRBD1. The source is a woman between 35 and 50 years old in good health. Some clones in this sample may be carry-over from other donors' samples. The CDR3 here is CASSAYGTGYVNYGYTF. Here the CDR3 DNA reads TGTGCCAGCAGCGCATACGGGACAGGGTATGTTAACTATGGCTACACCTTC.